These T cell receptor beta chains were read from a single sample in a study of T-cell reconstitution after alpha-beta-depleted transplantation in children. TCRdb reprocessed the PCR reads with MiXCR, giving one entry per CDR3 protein. Of approximately 120,000 distinct CDR3 sequences in the sample, 9.5% to 10% are singletons; the top ten hold nearly 25%. The sequencing used PBMCs, mostly from graft donor cells, collected 180 days after TCRalphabeta/CD19-depleted stem cell transplant. These receptors were obtained from a girl less than two years old who had a stem cell transplant for combined immunodeficiency, so the T cells may come from the graft donor. Both conserved end residues are part of each CDR3. Each record gives: J gene, V gene, D gene, CDR3 protein. D genes are given only for firm matches.

TRBJ1-1	TRBV2	-	CASSGQAVEAFF
TRBJ2-1	TRBV20-1	TRBD2	CSARDLSGRKTPYNEQFF
TRBJ2-4	TRBV20-1	-	CSPGDPFGSLAKNIQYF
TRBJ1-1	TRBV5-5	-	CASSTGTLNTEAFF
TRBJ1-4	TRBV5-6	-	CASSWDRAAGEKLFF
TRBJ2-3	TRBV10-3	TRBD2	CAISDLVGTRGSTDTQYF
TRBJ2-3	TRBV29-1	TRBD1	CSVGGQVADTQYF
TRBJ2-2	TRBV24-1	-	CATSDPSRGAGGELFF
TRBJ2-3	TRBV5-1	TRBD2	CASSPVLAGGMLNTQYF
TRBJ2-2	TRBV2	-	CARRTGREELFF
TRBJ2-1	TRBV27	TRBD2	CASSLGTSGKAEQFF
TRBJ2-7	TRBV12-3/TRBV12-4	-	CASSFVVGEQYF
TRBJ1-6	TRBV5-1	-	CASSLETGRYNSPLHF
TRBJ2-7	TRBV7-2	-	CASTGGRAYEQYF
TRBJ1-1	TRBV18	-	CASSPSVAGNTEAFF
TRBJ2-3	TRBV10-3	TRBD1	CAISDRASTDTQYF
TRBJ2-2	TRBV20-1	-	CSAPNSNTGELFF
TRBJ1-1	TRBV27	-	CASSWTENTEAFF
TRBJ1-2	TRBV10-3	-	CASSEGAGVYGYTF
TRBJ2-3	TRBV3-1	-	CASSQVRSYTQYF
TRBJ1-2	TRBV20-1	-	CSARDGAPGGLTDYGYTF
TRBJ2-5	TRBV5-1	-	CASSQKVDGWQETQYF
TRBJ2-7	TRBV20-1	TRBD1	CSANPGGYEQYF
TRBJ2-5	TRBV29-1	-	CSASQGTKETQYF
TRBJ2-7	TRBV7-9	-	CASSLLARQGYEQYF
TRBJ2-7	TRBV5-1	-	CASSFRTTVTSYEQYF
TRBJ2-2	TRBV2	-	CASRRDVNTGELFF
TRBJ2-2	TRBV10-3	-	CAISPRVGVANTGELFF
TRBJ2-5	TRBV7-2	TRBD1	CASSFGQGETQYF
TRBJ2-2	TRBV12-3/TRBV12-4	-	CASTTSPGELFF
TRBJ1-4	TRBV10-3	-	CAISDVPPTNEKLFF
TRBJ2-7	TRBV20-1	TRBD2	CSARDQRGPYEQYF
TRBJ2-2	TRBV5-6	TRBD2	CASSHRLAGRAGELFF
TRBJ2-2	TRBV4-3	-	CASSQDGVGNTGELFF
TRBJ2-2	TRBV7-6	TRBD1	CASRTPRTGNTGELFF
TRBJ1-2	TRBV10-3	-	CAISESNAHRVANYGYTF
TRBJ1-2	TRBV7-2	-	CASSLAFDLSFYGYTF
TRBJ1-5	TRBV5-6	-	CASSRQARINQPQHF
TRBJ2-3	TRBV12-3/TRBV12-4	-	CASSFGTSTDTQYF
TRBJ2-3	TRBV6-2/TRBV6-3	TRBD1	CASSYSYITGGEGLAYTDTQYF
TRBJ2-4	TRBV29-1	TRBD2	CSVDGTSGGENIQYF
TRBJ1-6	TRBV20-1	TRBD1	CSASRDRETSPLHF
TRBJ2-3	TRBV12-3/TRBV12-4	-	CASSPVRGTQYF
TRBJ2-5	TRBV9	TRBD2	CASSVGVAGVQETQYF
TRBJ2-2	TRBV5-1	-	CASSFAGRTNTGELFF
TRBJ1-2	TRBV4-2	-	CASSQVLGYYGYTF
TRBJ2-2	TRBV20-1	-	CSARMAGNTGELFF
TRBJ2-7	TRBV12-3/TRBV12-4	-	CASSFSFAVDGSYEQYF
TRBJ2-6	TRBV5-1	-	CASSLWVAGANVLTF